This T cell receptor beta chain comes out of a study of T cell responses to AZD1222 COVID-19 vaccine (dated by TCRdb to the early 2020s). In terms of the full investigation: AZD1222 recipients whose second dose came at about 4 weeks and those whose second dose came at about 12 weeks were combined into one group, since spike-specific TCR depth and breadth did not differ between the two schedules. TCR sequencing was performed for 233 trial participants, of whom some 200 were given two doses of AZD1222 and around 25 were given two doses of MenACWY control vaccine. Enrollment into the trials was organized by age into subgroups of 18-55, 56-69 and 70-plus years, and those subgroups contained approximately 150, 30 and 60 TCR-sequenced participants, respectively. The full study reports these points: In the small 56-69-year group, the increase in depth fell short of significance, most likely because of low power. After two AZD1222 doses, spike-specific TCR breadth and depth were significantly higher than at day 0 and than in MenACWY recipients. Because no samples from the day 14 peak response were available, repertoires could be characterized only after the peak T cell response. Most participants were white British and females outnumbered males, and the authors suggested that clonal diversity may have been underestimated. CD4 TCRs associated with the vaccine covered the entire spike protein, and the dominant responses were in regions 160-218 and 743-854. Only five or six AZD1222 recipients were SARS-CoV-2 seropositive at baseline, limiting conclusions about previously exposed vaccinees. Nearly half of unique spike-specific TCRs reportedly recognized epitopes outside regions mutated in the B.1.351 and B.1.1.7 variants.

The sample's time point label, decoded: baseline before first vaccination. The vaccinee samples were drawn from two UK trials, COV001 and COV002, one of which was a single-blind randomized controlled phase 2/3 trial testing AZD1222 (ChAdOx1 nCoV-19) in healthy adults. For TCRbeta chain sequencing, PBMC samples were collected from trial participants at day 0 and at day 28 after the second dose. With respect to this clone: There is no known antigen for this receptor. It has no much larger one-base neighbor in the sample; base qualities were not kept.

Including the terminal cysteine and phenylalanine, the CDR3 comprises 14 residues. The retained sequence is limited to the CDR3, 42 bases, with the frame set at the first base. At the junction V is shortened by 3 bases and J by 4 bases, with 12 bases in between. Per the germline V gene, SGHAT is the CDR1 and FQNNGV is the CDR2. The CDR3 regions of human TCRbeta chains were subjected to immunosequencing. Per the authors' processing: Repertoire TCRs were matched against a reference library of SARS-CoV-2-specific TCRs generated with the MIRA antigen-specificity platform. Breadth was defined as the fraction of unique TCRs that were SARS-CoV-2-associated. Depth was defined as the fraction of total T cells that were SARS-CoV-2-associated. Using the MIRA data, each spike-specific TCR was assigned both to the spike region to which the TCR was reactive and to a CD4 or CD8 class. Log10-transformed breadth and depth values were compared by one-way ANOVA with Sidak's multiple comparisons tests. Held by TCRdb, this immuneACCESS table contains in-frame sequences only and omits some clones. Under half of the omission traces to an unresolved V gene where checked; the cause of the rest is unknown. V and J calls and clone size are those listed in that table; D and trimming were worked out from the DNA. This sample is represented by some 150,000 clones; under 95% of them were singletons. The ten largest clones take up approximately 17% of the sample.

The source was peripheral blood, collected on day 0 of AZD1222 vaccination. The V gene is TRBV11-2 and the J gene is TRBJ1-1, with TRBD1 perhaps the D gene, on 5 matching bases. This clonotype was obtained from an adult in good health. The DNA sequence is TGTGCCAGCAGCTTGAGTTGGGGCCCCACTGAAGCTTTCTTT. Its protein reads: CASSLSWGPTEAFF.